The 21 T cell receptor beta chains presented below share a single source sample, sequenced in a study of cytomegalovirus exposure and HLA in healthy donors. It was with 60 Vbeta and 13 Jbeta primers that the PCR ran. Repertoires were generated with immunoSEQ multiplex PCR, while TCRdb's copy carries only in-frame clones and drops some. The table shows around 190,000 clones, with around 76% occurring only once. The source material was PBMCs. The receptors shown here come from a man aged 25 to 40 in good health and CMV-seronegative.

The V call is TRBV2, the J call TRBJ2-7; D uncertain. Germline V gene sequence: CDR1 SNHLY, CDR2 FYNNEI. There are 13 residues in the CDR3. Trimming cost V 4 bases and J 5 bases, with 12 bases left between them. CDR3 residues: CASSVQEFNEQYF. In DNA form, the CDR3 reads TGTGCCAGCAGTGTTCAGGAATTTAACGAGCAGTACTTC.

This chain uses TRBV11-2 with TRBJ2-7; 7 bases match TRBD2. CDR1 SGHAT and CDR2 FQNNGV come from the germline V gene. There are 15 residues in the CDR3. The junction had 7 bases not matched to a gene; V was cut back by 3 bases and J by 2 bases. DNA of the CDR3: TGTGCCAGCAGCTTCACTAGCGTGAGCCCCTACGAGCAGTACTTC. Its protein is CASSFTSVSPYEQYF.

This clone was counted once. The J gene is TRBJ2-1, the V gene TRBV6-1; tentatively, D is TRBD2 (5 bases). The CDR3 runs to 15 residues. V was pared by 7 bases and J by 4 bases, with 17 bases between. Looked up from germline, CDR1 is MNHNS and CDR2 is SASEGT. The CDR3 DNA is TGTGCCAGCAAGGACCGGGGTCAGTTTTACAATGAGCAGTTCTTC. Protein product: CASKDRGQFYNEQFF.

The chain employs TRBV2 and TRBJ2-7, with D hard to call. The CDR3 is 11 residues long. Trimming stripped 4 bases from V and 4 bases from J, with 5 bases between. The germline CDR1 and CDR2 sequences are SNHLY and FYNNEI. The CDR3 coding sequence is TGTGCCAGCAGTGGTCTGTACGAGCAGTACTTC. Its protein product is CASSGLYEQYF.

This chain uses TRBV29-1 with TRBJ2-1; D not resolved. Germline CDR1 and CDR2: SQVTM and ANQGSEA. This CDR3 comprises 16 residues. V gave up 0 bases and J gave up 0 bases, with 12 bases separating them. For the CDR3, the DNA is TGCAGCGTTGAAGATTGGGCAGTAAGCTCCTACAATGAGCAGTTCTTC. The encoded protein is CSVEDWAVSSYNEQFF.

The J gene is TRBJ1-4, the V gene TRBV28, with D possibly TRBD1 on 6 matching bases. V was trimmed by 5 bases and J by 8 bases, leaving 18 bases between them. Germline CDR1 and CDR2: MDHEN and SYDVKM. The CDR3 loop spans 15 amino acids. CDR3 residues: CASSLGGAVGEKLFF. The CDR3, as DNA: TGTGCCAGCAGTCTTGGGGGGGCGGTGGGAGAAAAACTGTTTTTT.

This chain joins TRBV10-1 and TRBJ2-2, with 10 nucleotides matching TRBD2. The germline CDR1 and CDR2 sequences are WNHNN and SYGVQD (reference sequence). The CDR3 sequence is 15 residues long. The V gene end was trimmed by 2 bases and the J gene end by 5 bases; junction bases not matched to a gene: 2. The CDR3 sequence is CASSERTSGTGELFF. DNA for the CDR3: TGCGCCAGCAGTGAGAGGACTAGCGGTACCGGGGAGCTGTTTTTT.

This chain uses TRBV4-1 with TRBJ1-4; D is perhaps TRBD1 (5 bases). Trimming left V 1 base short and J 10 bases short, with 22 bases between. CDR1 and CDR2 from the germline V gene are MGHRA and YSYEKL. The CDR3 is made up of 17 amino acids. CDR3 region: CASSQVMNRARGGKLFF. CDR3 nucleotide sequence: TGCGCCAGCAGCCAAGTGATGAACCGGGCCCGCGGGGGAAAACTGTTTTTT.

V usage is TRBV14 and J usage is TRBJ1-5; 8 bases map to TRBD1. Trimming took 4 bases from V and 5 from J; bases not matched to a gene: 10. This CDR3 is 16 amino acids long. Germline-derived CDR1 and CDR2 are SGHDN and FVKESK. The CDR3 coding sequence is TGTGCCAGCAGCCCCGGGCAGGGGGCGGTAGATCAGCCCCAGCATTTT. Its translation is CASSPGQGAVDQPQHF.

V is TRBV29-1 and J is TRBJ2-2, with TRBD2 matching 11 bases. J gave up 1 base and V 7 bases, and 5 bases lay outside the gene matches. The CDR3 sequence is 15 residues long. CDR1 is SQVTM and CDR2 is ANQGSEA in the germline V gene. The CDR3 protein is CSGRGTSGNTGELFF. CDR3 in DNA: TGCAGCGGGAGGGGGACTAGCGGGAACACCGGGGAGCTGTTTTTT.

This chain connects TRBV30 to TRBJ1-2; D possibly corresponds to TRBD1 (6 bases). Germline assignment: CDR1 GTSNPN and CDR2 SVGIG (reference sequence). Trimming took off 1 base at V and 8 bases at J, with 17 bases between the two ends. This CDR3 is built from 14 residues. The CDR3: CAWSARGGGGGYTF. The CDR3, as DNA: TGTGCCTGGAGTGCCAGAGGGGGGGGAGGAGGCTACACCTTC.

The genes are TRBV27 and TRBJ1-1, with D possibly matching TRBD1 (5 bases). The CDR3 covers 11 residues. V was shortened by 4 bases and J by 11 bases, with 11 bases between the two germline ends. Looked up from germline, CDR1 is MNHEY and CDR2 is SMNVEV (reference sequence). CDR3 coding DNA: TGTGCCAGCAGTTCAGGGCAAGAGGCTTTCTTT. Translated: CASSSGQEAFF.

This clone was counted only a few times. The V and J genes are TRBV19 and TRBJ1-1, with D hard to call. This CDR3 contains 13 residues. Germline CDR1 is LNHDA and CDR2 is SQIVND (reference sequence). The V end lost 7 bases, the J end lost 1 base, and 10 bases lay between the germline ends. In DNA form, the CDR3 reads TGTGCCAGTACGGGAGCGGCGAACACTGAAGCTTTCTTT. Residues: CASTGAANTEAFF.

The rearrangement links TRBV7-6 to TRBJ2-7, with a possible D match to TRBD2 (6 bases). CDR1 and CDR2 (germline): SGHVS, FNYEAQ. V lost 1 base, J lost 4 bases, and 17 bases lay in between. The CDR3 length is 16 residues. CDR3 region: CASSLGTGTEIYEQYF. CDR3 coding DNA: TGTGCCAGCAGCTTAGGAACCGGGACTGAAATTTACGAGCAGTACTTC.

The chain couples TRBV5-1 to TRBJ1-6; TRBD1 might be the D (5 bases). CDR3 length equals 15 residues. The germline V and J ends were trimmed by 6 bases and 6 bases, with 16 bases remaining between them. Germline values: CDR1 SGHRS, CDR2 YFSETQ. CDR3 protein: CASTREGRSNSPLHF. The CDR3 region has the DNA TGCGCCAGCACCAGGGAGGGAAGGAGTAATTCACCCCTCCACTTT.

CDR3 DNA: TGTGCCAGCACCCAATACAGAAGCGGCGGCTCTAACTATGGCTACACCTTC. This codes for CASTQYRSGGSNYGYTF. The chain has TRBV28 and TRBJ1-2; D is undetermined. V was shortened by 7 bases and J by 0 bases, with 21 bases between the two germline ends. There are 17 residues in the CDR3. The germline CDR1 and CDR2 sequences are MDHEN and SYDVKM.

The J gene is TRBJ2-4, the V gene TRBV11-2; a possible D gene is TRBD2 (6 bases). Germline lookup yields CDR1 SGHAT and CDR2 FQNNGV. CDR3 length equals 14 residues. Trimming pared 6 bases from V and 9 bases from J, leaving 18 bases between. CDR3 amino acids: CASSEWGESVIQYF. The DNA of the CDR3 is TGTGCCAGCAGTGAGTGGGGGGAATCAGTCATTCAGTACTTC.

The CDR3 protein is CASMAGDTQYF. The CDR3 coding sequence is TGTGCCAGTATGGCGGGGGATACGCAGTATTTT. The chain joins TRBV19 to TRBJ2-3; D is possibly TRBD2 (6 bases). The CDR3 consists of 11 residues. The germline CDR1 and CDR2 sequences are LNHDA and SQIVND (reference sequence). Trimming took off 7 bases at V and 6 bases at J, with 8 bases between the two ends.

The J gene is TRBJ2-7, the V gene TRBV2; perhaps TRBD1 as D (6 bases). Deletions cut 3 bases from V and 7 bases from J, with 10 bases between. Germline V lookup: CDR1 SNHLY, CDR2 FYNNEI. The CDR3 sequence is 12 residues long. The CDR3 loop is CASSDGTREQYF. CDR3 in DNA: TGTGCCAGCAGTGATGGGACACGGGAGCAGTACTTC.

The CDR3 sequence: CASSKWGLADSYEQYF. The CDR3 DNA reads TGTGCCAGCAGCAAATGGGGACTAGCGGACTCCTACGAGCAGTACTTC. V and J are TRBV21-1 and TRBJ2-7; no DNA check was done on the table's D call, TRBD2. TRBV21-1 constitutes a pseudogene. The CDR3 is 16 amino acids.

The chain uses TRBV7-3 and TRBJ2-7; TRBD1 agrees at 8 bases. Germline CDR1 reads SGHTA; CDR2 reads FQGTGA. The CDR3 consists of 15 residues. Losses at the gene ends were 1 base for V and 4 bases for J; bases not matched to a gene: 6. DNA for the CDR3: TGTGCCAGCAGCTTAAGCGGCCAGGGGGCTTACGAGCAGTACTTC. It is translated as CASSLSGQGAYEQYF.